The 15 T cell receptor beta chains below all came from one sample that was sequenced in a study of lymphopenia after photon versus proton radiotherapy (dated by TCRdb to about 2019). To prepare the library, the immunoSEQ multiplex PCR assay was applied. This immuneACCESS table, as held by TCRdb, lists in-frame sequences with V and J called but not all clones. Of the missing ones, under half trace to an unresolved V gene in checked studies; the others have no known cause. Recorded for this sample are tens of thousands of clones; 75% to 90% of them occurred a single time. About 17% of the sample belongs to the ten largest clones. Source: peripheral blood, taken from a patient treated with photon-based radiotherapy. The receptors were sampled from a man in his sixties with pancreatic cancer.

The rearrangement joins TRBV27 to TRBJ2-1; possibly TRBD1 or TRBD2 for D (5 bases each). Trimming took off 2 bases at V and 12 bases at J, with 20 bases between the two ends. The germline V gene has CDR1 MNHEY and CDR2 SMNVEV (reference sequence). This CDR3 comprises 15 residues. CDR3: CASSLLRGAKWGQFF. CDR3 sequence (DNA): TGTGCCAGCAGTTTACTCCGGGGCGCCAAGTGGGGGCAGTTCTTC.

This clone was seen a single time. CDR3 nucleotide sequence: TGTGCCAGCAGCCTTTCAGAGAACACTGAAGCTTTCTTT. It codes for CASSLSENTEAFF. The J gene is TRBJ1-1, the V gene TRBV5-5; D is unresolved. Germline assignment: CDR1 SGHKS and CDR2 YYEKEE (reference sequence). The CDR3 has 13 residues. The germline V and J ends were trimmed by 4 bases and 1 base, with 8 bases remaining between them.

The chain is built from TRBV18 and TRBJ2-3; no clear D gene. The V and J ends lost 2 bases and 2 bases respectively, with 14 bases between them. CDR1 is KGHSH, CDR2 LQKENI, per germline. CDR3 length equals 16 residues. Here the CDR3 DNA reads TGTGCCAGCTCACCAACGATCACCCTCACCACAGATACGCAGTATTTT. This sequence encodes CASSPTITLTTDTQYF.

This chain joins TRBV4-1 and TRBJ2-3; TRBD1 agrees at 10 bases. There are 18 residues in the CDR3. Germline CDR1 is MGHRA and CDR2 is YSYEKL. The V segment lost 0 bases and the J segment 3 bases; nucleotides outside the gene matches: 9. The CDR3 region has the DNA TGCGCCAGCAGCCAAGACTCACCGGGACAGGGGCTTACAGATACGCAGTATTTT. The encoded protein is CASSQDSPGQGLTDTQYF.

This sequence joins TRBV2 and TRBJ1-2, with D uncertain. V was trimmed by 6 bases and J by 5 bases, leaving 13 bases between them. Germline V gene sequence: CDR1 SNHLY, CDR2 FYNNEI. The CDR3 is 13 amino acids. CDR3 in amino acids: CASRGSTTYGYTF. The CDR3 DNA follows: TGTGCCAGCAGGGGGAGCACTACGTATGGCTACACCTTC.

The J gene is TRBJ2-7, the V gene TRBV15; TRBD1 aligns across 7 bases. CDR1 is LNHNV and CDR2 is YYDKDF in the germline V gene (reference sequence). After removal of 6 bases from V and 1 base from J, the junction contained 9 bases not matched to a gene. CDR3 length: 15 amino acids. The CDR3 is CATSLEGQLSYEQYF. CDR3 coding DNA: TGTGCCACCAGTCTTGAGGGACAGCTGTCCTACGAGCAGTACTTC.

V and J are TRBV4-3 and TRBJ2-1, with D perhaps TRBD2 (5 bases). Germline V gives CDR1 LGHNA, CDR2 YSLEER. CDR3 size: 17 residues. Trimming left V 0 bases short and J 3 bases short, with 15 bases between. This chain's CDR3 is CASSQDPSGMGYNEQFF. The CDR3 DNA follows: TGCGCCAGCAGCCAAGATCCCTCGGGGATGGGCTACAATGAGCAGTTCTTC.

The J gene is TRBJ2-2, the V gene TRBV21-1; the table's TRBD1 call for D was not verified on the DNA. TRBV21-1 is labeled a pseudogene. The CDR3 is 18 amino acids. The CDR3 sequence is CASSKLGQGASCTGELFF. The CDR3 bases are TGTGCCAGCAGCAAATTGGGACAGGGGGCATCTTGCACCGGGGAGCTGTTTTTT.

This clone has more than one count but fewer than ten. The rearrangement links TRBV15 to TRBJ2-7, with a tentative D call TRBD2 (6 bases). The CDR3 totals 15 residues. Germline V CDR1 and CDR2: LNHNV, YYDKDF (reference sequence). V was clipped by 3 bases and J by 4 bases, with 16 bases between them. CDR3 region: CATSRGGGRLYEQYF. DNA of the CDR3: TGTGCCACCAGCAGGGGAGGAGGCAGATTATACGAGCAGTACTTC.

In this sample, this clone turned up once. The rearrangement uses TRBV19 and TRBJ1-3; D might be TRBD1 (5 bases). Trimming took 4 bases from V and 0 from J, leaving 10 bases between them. The CDR3 spans 15 residues. Germline V gene lookup returns CDR1 LNHDA and CDR2 SQIVND (reference sequence). CDR3 sequence (DNA): TGTGCCAGTAGTACAGGGCTATTCTCTGGAAACACCATATATTTT. Protein: CASSTGLFSGNTIYF.

The chain employs TRBV15 and TRBJ1-2; D is possibly TRBD1 (5 bases). There are 15 residues in the CDR3. V was trimmed by 5 bases and J by 3 bases, leaving 16 bases between them. Looked up from germline, CDR1 is LNHNV and CDR2 is YYDKDF (reference sequence). DNA for the CDR3: TGTGCCACCAGCGGACGGGACGGGAGGGACTATGGCTACACCTTC. Translating it yields CATSGRDGRDYGYTF. Full variable domain (missing parts from reference TRBV15 and TRBJ1-2): DAMVIQNPRYQVTQFGKPVTLSCSQTLNHNVMYWYQQKSSQAPKLLFHYYDKDFNNEADTPDNFQSRRPNTSFCFLDIRSPGLGDTAMYLCATSGRDGRDYGYTFGSGTRLTVV.

V and J are TRBV10-3 and TRBJ1-5, with a tentative D call TRBD1 (6 bases). Germline V lookup: CDR1 ENHRY, CDR2 SYGVKD. Between the trimmed V and J ends, which lost 4 bases and 7 bases, there was a span of 11 bases. The CDR3 spans 13 residues. In DNA form, the CDR3 reads TGTGCCATCAGTGCAGGGGCTCAGCAGCCCCAGCATTTT. It codes for CAISAGAQQPQHF.

This chain connects TRBV5-1 to TRBJ1-4; 7 nucleotides line up with TRBD1. The CDR3 runs 14 residues. From germline, CDR1 is SGHRS and CDR2 YFSETQ. The V and J ends lost 4 bases and 7 bases, in that order; junction bases with no gene match: 7. The CDR3 loop is CASSPAGTAEKLFF. CDR3 DNA sequence: TGCGCCAGCAGCCCTGCCGGGACAGCTGAAAAACTGTTTTTT.

V gene TRBV6-5 combines with J gene TRBJ1-2; D might be TRBD1 (6 bases). V lost 6 bases and J lost 8, with 19 bases in between. Germline assignment: CDR1 MNHEY and CDR2 SVGAGI. This CDR3 contains 14 residues. The CDR3 sequence: CASRLSRGAEGYTF. DNA for the CDR3: TGTGCCAGCAGACTCTCAAGGGGGGCGGAGGGCTACACCTTC.

This clone came up a few times. The chain links TRBV16 to TRBJ1-1; D ambiguous. CDR1 and CDR2 from the germline V gene are KGHSY and FQNENV. This CDR3 comprises 13 residues. Between the trimmed V and J ends, which lost 1 base and 4 bases, there was a span of 7 bases. CDR3: CASSQWESTEAFF. For the CDR3, the DNA is TGTGCCAGCAGCCAATGGGAAAGCACTGAAGCTTTCTTT.